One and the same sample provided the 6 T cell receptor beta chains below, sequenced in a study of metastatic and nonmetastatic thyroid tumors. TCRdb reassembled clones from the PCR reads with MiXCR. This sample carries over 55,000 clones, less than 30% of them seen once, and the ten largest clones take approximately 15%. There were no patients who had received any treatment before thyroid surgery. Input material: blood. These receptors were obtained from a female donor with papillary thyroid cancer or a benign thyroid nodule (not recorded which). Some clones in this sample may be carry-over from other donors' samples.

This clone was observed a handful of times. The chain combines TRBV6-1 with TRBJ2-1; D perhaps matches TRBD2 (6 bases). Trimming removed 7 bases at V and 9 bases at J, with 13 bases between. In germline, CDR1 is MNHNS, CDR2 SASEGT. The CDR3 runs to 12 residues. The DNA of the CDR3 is TGTGCCAGCACCCCCGGGGGTGTTGAGCAGTTCTTC. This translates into CASTPGGVEQFF.

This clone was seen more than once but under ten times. The CDR3 nucleotides read TGTGCCAGCAGTGGGGACAGCACCTACGAGCAGTACTTC. Protein: CASSGDSTYEQYF. This rearrangement joins TRBV27 to TRBJ2-7, with 7 bases identical to TRBD1. The CDR3 length is 13 residues. The V segment lost 5 bases and the J segment 2 bases; nucleotides outside the gene matches: 3. Germline V lookup: CDR1 MNHEY, CDR2 SMNVEV (reference sequence).

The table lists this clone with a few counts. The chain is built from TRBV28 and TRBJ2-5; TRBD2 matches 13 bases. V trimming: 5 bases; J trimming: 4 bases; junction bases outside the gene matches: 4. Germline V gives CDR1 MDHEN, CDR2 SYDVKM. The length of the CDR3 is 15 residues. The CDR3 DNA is TGTGCCAGCAGTCCCTGGACTAGCGGGAGAGAGACCCAGTACTTC. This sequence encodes CASSPWTSGRETQYF.

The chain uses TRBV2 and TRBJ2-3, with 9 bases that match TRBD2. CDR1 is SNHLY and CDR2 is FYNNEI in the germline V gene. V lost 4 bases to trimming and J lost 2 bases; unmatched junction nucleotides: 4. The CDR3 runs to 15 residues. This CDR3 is CASSVGTSSTDTQYF. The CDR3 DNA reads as TGTGCCAGCAGTGTAGGGACTAGCTCCACAGATACGCAGTATTTT.

The DNA of the CDR3 is TGTGCCAGCAGCTGGATGTCCTATAATTCACCCCTCCACTTT. Translating gives CASSWMSYNSPLHF. The V gene is TRBV6-1, the J gene TRBJ1-6; D unresolved. Trimming took 6 bases from V and 1 from J, leaving 7 bases between them. Germline-derived CDR1 and CDR2 are MNHNS and SASEGT. This CDR3 spans 14 amino acids.

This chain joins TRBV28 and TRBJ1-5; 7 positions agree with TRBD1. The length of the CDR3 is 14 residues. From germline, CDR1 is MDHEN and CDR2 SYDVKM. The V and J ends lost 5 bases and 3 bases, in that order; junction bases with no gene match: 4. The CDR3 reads CASSPGQVNQPQHF. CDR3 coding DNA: TGTGCCAGCAGTCCCGGACAGGTCAATCAGCCCCAGCATTTT.